These 30 T cell receptor beta chains were sequenced from one sample in a study of shared clonotypes between healthy human individuals. Repertoires were generated with immunoSEQ multiplex PCR, while TCRdb's copy carries only in-frame clones and drops some. The data show some 740,000 clones, with about 91% seen just once and approximately 25% held by the top ten. Positively selected for CCR7, the CD45RO-negative cells used as naive CD8 cells excluded terminally differentiated effector memory CD45RA+ cells. The source material was naive CD8+ T cells sorted from blood. The receptors originated from a young man in good health.

The rearrangement links TRBV14 to TRBJ2-1; D might be TRBD1 or TRBD2, each matching 5 bases. Germline V gene sequence: CDR1 SGHDN, CDR2 FVKESK. V was shortened by 6 bases and J by 6 bases, with 21 bases between the two germline ends. The CDR3 extends over 16 amino acids. The CDR3 region has the DNA TGTGCCAGCAGTAACGACTACTCAGGGAGAGTCAATGAGCAGTTCTTC. This sequence encodes CASSNDYSGRVNEQFF.

This clone was seen a single time. V and J are TRBV5-1 and TRBJ2-1; D uncertain. The CDR3 extends over 18 amino acids. Trimming shortened V by 0 bases and J by 3 bases, and 19 bases separated the two germline ends. Germline lookup yields CDR1 SGHRS and CDR2 YFSETQ. This CDR3 reads CASSLAVMERPRYNEQFF. The DNA for the CDR3 is TGCGCCAGCAGCTTGGCAGTGATGGAGAGACCACGCTACAATGAGCAGTTCTTC.

The chain is built from TRBV6-1 and TRBJ2-7, with 9 bases aligning to TRBD1. This CDR3 region has 14 residues. CDR1 and CDR2 from the germline V gene are MNHNS and SASEGT. V lost 5 bases to trimming and J lost 4 bases; unmatched junction nucleotides: 6. CDR3 nucleotide sequence: TGTGCCAGCAGTTCCGGGACAGGGCATTACGAGCAGTACTTC. Translated: CASSSGTGHYEQYF.

CDR3 region: CASSEGEGYQETQYF. In nucleotides, the CDR3 is TGTGCCAGCAGTGAGGGCGAAGGGTACCAAGAGACCCAGTACTTC. The chain couples TRBV6-1 to TRBJ2-5; no clear D. Germline V gene data show CDR1 as MNHNS and CDR2 as SASEGT. Trimming stripped 3 bases from V and 0 bases from J, with 11 bases between. This CDR3 is 15 amino acids long.

The chain joins TRBV7-3 to TRBJ2-2, with 8 bases fitting TRBD2. With 2 bases clipped from V and 4 bases from J, the junction kept 9 bases outside the gene matches. The CDR3 contains 17 residues. CDR1 and CDR2 from the germline V gene are SGHTA and FQGTGA. The CDR3 reads CASSLGGGLGSTGELFF. CDR3 coding DNA: TGTGCCAGCAGCTTAGGTGGGGGACTAGGGAGCACCGGGGAGCTGTTTTTT.

In this sample, this clone turned up once. The J gene is TRBJ2-7, the V gene TRBV5-8; D not resolved. There are 12 residues in the CDR3. Germline V gives CDR1 SGHTS, CDR2 YDEGEE. The V end lost 10 bases, the J end lost 6 bases, and 17 bases lay between the germline ends. In DNA, the CDR3 is TGTGCCTGGATCTGGGGAAGAGGCGAGCAGTACTTC. Translation gives CAWIWGRGEQYF.

This chain links TRBV19 with TRBJ2-7; TRBD1 might be the D (6 bases). Between the trimmed V and J ends, which lost 3 bases and 5 bases, there was a span of 17 bases. Germline CDR1 LNHDA, CDR2 SQIVND (reference sequence). The CDR3 loop spans 15 amino acids. CDR3 protein: CASSMSYRAFDEQYF. The CDR3 DNA sequence: TGTGCCAGTAGTATGTCTTACAGGGCGTTCGACGAGCAGTACTTC. Full variable domain (missing parts from reference TRBV19 and TRBJ2-7): DGGITQSPKYLFRKEGQNVTLSCEQNLNHDAMYWYRQDPGQGLRLIYYSQIVNDFQKGDIAEGYSVSREKKESFPLTVTSAQKNPTAFYLCASSMSYRAFDEQYFGPGTRLTVT.

This chain uses TRBV19 with TRBJ2-1; D call uncertain. Deletions cut 3 bases from V and 0 bases from J, with 3 bases between. The length of the CDR3 is 13 residues. From germline, CDR1 is LNHDA and CDR2 SQIVND (reference sequence). CDR3 in DNA: TGTGCCAGTAGTATGATCTCCTACAATGAGCAGTTCTTC. It encodes CASSMISYNEQFF.

The chain has TRBV6-5 and TRBJ1-4; D is undetermined. Germline V CDR1 and CDR2: MNHEY, SVGAGI. V was clipped by 0 bases and J by 8 bases, with 13 bases between them. This CDR3 contains 15 residues. The CDR3: CASSYSGMRREKLFF. As DNA, the CDR3 is TGTGCCAGCAGTTACTCGGGGATGCGTAGAGAAAAACTGTTTTTT.

The gene calls are TRBV28 and TRBJ2-2, with D possibly TRBD1 on 5 matching bases. Germline V CDR1 and CDR2: MDHEN, SYDVKM. V lost 4 bases, J lost 3 bases, and 12 bases lay in between. The CDR3 sequence is 15 residues long. Here the CDR3 reads CASSWTPYDTGELFF. The DNA of the CDR3 is TGTGCCAGCAGTTGGACACCTTACGACACCGGGGAGCTGTTTTTT.

This clone came up once. Other nucleotide sequences in the sample specify the same CDR3. The chain is built from TRBV9 and TRBJ2-3; D is unresolved. CDR3 length: 13 amino acids. Per the germline V gene, CDR1 is SGDLS and CDR2 is YYNGEE. Trimming stripped 3 bases from V and 2 bases from J, with 7 bases between. CDR3 DNA: TGTGCCAGCAGCGCTTGGGACACAGATACGCAGTATTTT. It translates to CASSAWDTDTQYF.

V gene TRBV7-9 combines with J gene TRBJ1-3; TRBD1 matches 7 bases. The CDR3 covers 18 residues. The junction had 9 bases not matched to a gene; V was cut back by 1 base and J by 0 bases. Looked up from germline, CDR1 is SEHNR and CDR2 is FQNEAQ (reference sequence). The CDR3, as DNA: TGTGCCAGCAGCTTAGTGGGGATAGGGGGCGCCTCTGGAAACACCATATATTTT. This codes for CASSLVGIGGASGNTIYF. The complete variable domain, with remaining parts taken from reference TRBV7-9 and TRBJ1-3, reads DTGVSQNPRHKITKRGQNVTFRCDPISEHNRLYWYRQTLGQGPEFLTYFQNEAQLEKSRLLSDRFSAERPKGSFSTLEIQRTEQGDSAMYLCASSLVGIGGASGNTIYFGEGSWLTVV.

This chain links TRBV29-1 with TRBJ2-1; D is ambiguous. Trimming took off 6 bases at V and 6 bases at J, with 15 bases between the two ends. Germline V gene lookup returns CDR1 SQVTM and CDR2 ANQGSEA. This CDR3 contains 13 residues. The CDR3 region is CSVGFEPFNEQFF. CDR3 DNA: TGCAGCGTGGGGTTTGAGCCATTCAATGAGCAGTTCTTC.

The chain combines TRBV19 with TRBJ2-1; D might be TRBD1 or TRBD2, each matching 5 bases. The germline V gene has CDR1 LNHDA and CDR2 SQIVND (reference sequence). Trimming stripped 4 bases from V and 1 base from J, with 29 bases between. The CDR3 has 21 amino acids. CDR3 bases: TGTGCCAGTAGTAGTCTATCAACAGGACTGCATTTGGCGCTTTCCTACAATGAGCAGTTCTTC. It is translated as CASSSLSTGLHLALSYNEQFF.

The rearrangement joins TRBV11-2 to TRBJ1-2, with D hard to call. The germline V and J ends were trimmed by 5 bases and 6 bases, with 19 bases remaining between them. Germline V lookup: CDR1 SGHAT, CDR2 FQNNGV. CDR3 length equals 15 residues. In DNA, the CDR3 is TGTGCCAGCAGCCGACACAATGGACCTCGGGATGGCTACACCTTC. Translation gives CASSRHNGPRDGYTF.

This sequence joins TRBV27 and TRBJ2-7; TRBD1 might be the D (5 bases). This CDR3 contains 13 residues. Germline V gene lookup returns CDR1 MNHEY and CDR2 SMNVEV (reference sequence). Trimming pared 5 bases from V and 7 bases from J, leaving 15 bases between. CDR3 nucleotide sequence: TGTGCCAGCAGTCTCGACCGGCCAGGGGAGCAGTACTTC. Its translation is CASSLDRPGEQYF.

The rearrangement joins TRBV5-4 to TRBJ2-1; D might be TRBD1 (8 bases). V was cut by 7 bases and J by 9 bases, with 17 bases left in between. The CDR3 totals 13 residues. Germline V gene lookup returns CDR1 SGHNT and CDR2 YYREEE (reference sequence). The CDR3 is CASDPSGTGEQFF. The CDR3 coding sequence is TGTGCCAGCGACCCAAGCGGGACAGGTGAGCAGTTCTTC. Full variable domain (remainder filled in from reference TRBV5-4 and TRBJ2-1): ETGVTQSPTHLIKTRGQQVTLRCSSQSGHNTVSWYQQALGQGPQFIFQYYREEENGRGNFPPRFSGLQFPNYSSELNVNALELDDSALYLCASDPSGTGEQFFGPGTRLTVL.

The J gene is TRBJ2-7, the V gene TRBV4-3; 12 nucleotides line up with TRBD2. J lost 4 bases, V lost 4 bases, and 5 bases had no gene match. CDR1 is LGHNA and CDR2 is YSLEER in the germline V gene. The CDR3 consists of 15 residues. The CDR3 sequence is CASSLRTSGEYEQYF. The DNA for the CDR3 is TGCGCCAGCAGCCTTCGGACTAGCGGGGAATACGAGCAGTACTTC.

As DNA, the CDR3 is TGTGCCAGCAGCCCCGTGCAACGGACCCAGTACTTC. This codes for CASSPVQRTQYF. The V gene is TRBV11-2, the J gene TRBJ2-5; D gene unclear. With 5 bases removed from V and 7 bases from J, the gap between germline ends came to 11 bases. CDR1 and CDR2 (germline): SGHAT, FQNNGV. The CDR3 covers 12 residues.

V is TRBV6-5 and J is TRBJ2-7; TRBD2 is a possible D gene (5 bases). This CDR3 region has 14 residues. Germline V gives CDR1 MNHEY, CDR2 SVGAGI. V gave up 5 bases and J gave up 3 bases, with 14 bases separating them. CDR3 protein: CASSEGLPDYEQYF. The CDR3 nucleotides are TGTGCCAGCAGTGAAGGACTTCCCGACTACGAGCAGTACTTC.

The rearrangement links TRBV6-6 to TRBJ2-2; 12 positions match TRBD2. The CDR3 extends over 16 amino acids. J gave up 4 bases and V 6 bases, and 6 bases lay outside the gene matches. Germline V gene data show CDR1 as MNHNY and CDR2 as SVGAGI (reference sequence). Written as DNA, the CDR3 is TGTGCCAGCAGAACAGGACTAGCGGGAAGCACCGGGGAGCTGTTTTTT. It codes for CASRTGLAGSTGELFF.

For the CDR3, the DNA is TGTGCCAGCAGCTTAATGGCGGGAGGGACCTACGAGCAGTACTTC. It is translated as CASSLMAGGTYEQYF. The rearrangement links TRBV7-3 to TRBJ2-7, with 9 bases that match TRBD2. CDR1 is SGHTA, CDR2 FQGTGA, per germline. V shed 1 base and J 2 bases; nucleotides not matched to a gene: 3. The length of the CDR3 is 15 residues.

The rearrangement uses TRBV28 and TRBJ2-1; no clear D gene. The length of the CDR3 is 14 residues. The V gene lost 6 bases and the J gene lost 10 bases, with 19 bases spanning the gap. Germline V gene lookup returns CDR1 MDHEN and CDR2 SYDVKM. CDR3 bases: TGTGCCAGCAGCCCGCGACTGGGGTATAACGAGCAGTTCTTC. Its translation: CASSPRLGYNEQFF.

CDR3 DNA sequence: TGTGCCAGCAGCTCCACCTACAATGAGCAGTTCTTC. It encodes CASSSTYNEQFF. J is TRBJ2-1 and V is TRBV7-2; D is undetermined. Per germline, CDR1 SGHTA and CDR2 FQGNSA. The CDR3 spans 12 residues. The ends were cut back, 4 bases at V and 2 bases at J, with 3 bases in the middle.

J is TRBJ1-1 and V is TRBV14, with unresolved D. The V and J ends lost 2 bases and 0 bases respectively, with 10 bases between them. The germline V gene encodes CDR1 SGHDN and CDR2 FVKESK. The CDR3 consists of 15 residues. The CDR3 protein is CASSQITELNTEAFF. The DNA of the CDR3 is TGTGCCAGCAGCCAAATCACCGAGCTGAACACTGAAGCTTTCTTT.

The chain employs TRBV5-5 and TRBJ2-1, with 8 bases lining up with TRBD2. Germline V CDR1 and CDR2: SGHKS, YYEKEE (reference sequence). The CDR3 has 16 residues. V dropped 4 bases and J dropped 1; count of bases not matched to a gene: 7. CDR3 bases: TGTGCCAGCAGCCCGAGCGGGAGCGAATCCTACAATGAGCAGTTCTTC. Amino acids: CASSPSGSESYNEQFF.

The chain's CDR3 is CASSAGWETQYF. For the CDR3, the DNA is TGTGCCAGCAGCGCCGGTTGGGAGACCCAGTACTTC. The rearrangement links TRBV11-2 to TRBJ2-5; D gene unclear. V lost 5 bases, J lost 5 bases, and 9 bases lay in between. The CDR3 runs 12 residues. Per germline, CDR1 SGHAT and CDR2 FQNNGV.

This clone was detected only once. The V gene is TRBV4-1, the J gene TRBJ2-2; 9 nucleotides match TRBD2. Trimming removed 0 bases from V and 3 bases from J; junction bases left unmatched: 8. This CDR3 is 18 amino acids long. The germline V gene encodes CDR1 MGHRA and CDR2 YSYEKL. CDR3 loop: CASSQDPTSGRYTGELFF. The CDR3, as DNA: TGCGCCAGCAGCCAAGATCCCACTAGCGGGCGGTACACCGGGGAGCTGTTTTTT.

This clone was picked up many times. This chain joins TRBV19 and TRBJ1-5; unclear D gene. The V gene's germline CDR1 is LNHDA and CDR2 SQIVND (reference sequence). The germline V and J ends were trimmed by 5 bases and 4 bases, with 12 bases remaining between them. The CDR3 is 14 amino acids. The DNA for the CDR3 is TGTGCCAGTAGTCCTTCGGGTTGGAATCAGCCCCAGCATTTT. This encodes CASSPSGWNQPQHF. The entire variable domain, with the rest obtained from reference TRBV19 and TRBJ1-5, is as follows: DGGITQSPKYLFRKEGQNVTLSCEQNLNHDAMYWYRQDPGQGLRLIYYSQIVNDFQKGDIAEGYSVSREKKESFPLTVTSAQKNPTAFYLCASSPSGWNQPQHFGDGTRLSIL.

The chain has TRBV7-2 and TRBJ2-1; D is ambiguous. The V gene's germline CDR1 is SGHTA and CDR2 FQGNSA. The V gene lost 8 bases and the J gene lost 0 bases, with 20 bases spanning the gap. The CDR3 has 17 amino acids. CDR3 sequence: CASYLDPLDSSYNEQFF. CDR3 nucleotides: TGTGCCAGCTATTTAGACCCGCTAGATAGCTCCTACAATGAGCAGTTCTTC.